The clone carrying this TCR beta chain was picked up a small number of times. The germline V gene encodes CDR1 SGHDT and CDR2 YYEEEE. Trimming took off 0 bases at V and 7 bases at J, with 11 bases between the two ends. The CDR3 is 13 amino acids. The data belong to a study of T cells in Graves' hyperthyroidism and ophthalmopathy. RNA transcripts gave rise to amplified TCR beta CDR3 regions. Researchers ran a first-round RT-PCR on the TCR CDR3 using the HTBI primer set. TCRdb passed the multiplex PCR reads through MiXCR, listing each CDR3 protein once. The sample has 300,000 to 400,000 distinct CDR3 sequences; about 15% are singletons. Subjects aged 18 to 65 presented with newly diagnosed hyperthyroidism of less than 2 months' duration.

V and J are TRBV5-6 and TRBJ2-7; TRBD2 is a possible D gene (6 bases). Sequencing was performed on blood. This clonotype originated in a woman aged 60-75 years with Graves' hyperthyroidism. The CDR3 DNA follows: TGTGCCAGCAGCTTGGCAGATGGGGGGGAGCAGTACTTC. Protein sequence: CASSLADGGEQYF.